This TCR beta chain was identified in a study of CD8+ T cells in alopecia areata. Study overall: The study gave treated patients oral tofacitinib at 5 to 10 mg twice daily. Study-level findings and limits: The study found higher clonality in lesional than normal scalp, especially in alopecia totalis/universalis. As there was one nonresponder, how baseline CD8+ expansion relates to response remains uncertain.

Investigators isolated RNA and reverse transcribed it into cDNA to act as the sequencing template. Profiled with immunoSEQ multiplex PCR; TCRdb holds only in-frame clones, not every one. The table shows roughly 98,000 clones, with 61% occurring only once. Concerning this clone itself: Its matching antigen is unknown.

Germline-derived CDR1 and CDR2 are MNHEY and SMNVEV (reference sequence). This CDR3 is built from 13 residues. Trimming stripped 2 bases from V and 7 bases from J, with 8 bases between. Treatment here: oral pan-JAK inhibitor, 5-10 mg twice daily. V is TRBV27 and J is TRBJ2-2; tentative D call: TRBD2 (6 bases). The clonotype comes from a human donor with alopecia areata. This material consisted of CD8+ T cells sorted from blood, taken at week 4, from a patient treated with tofacitinib. The CDR3 sequence: CASSLVGGGELFF. The CDR3 DNA is TGTGCCAGCAGTTTAGTGGGAGGCGGGGAGCTGTTTTTT.